The clone carrying this TCR beta chain was seen a handful of times. Deletions cut 3 bases from V and 0 bases from J, with 10 bases between. Germline CDR1 is SGHDT and CDR2 is YYEEEE. The CDR3 is 15 amino acids. MiXCR, applied by TCRdb to the 5' RACE reads, yields one record per CDR3 protein. The sample consists of 60,000 to 65,000 distinct CDR3 sequences, less than 25% of them appearing once. The chain links TRBV5-6 to TRBJ1-5, with TRBD1 as a possible D gene (5 bases). This receptor was taken from a female donor with breast cancer. Sequencing used memory CD4+ T cells sorted from a lymph node. Subset of the sample: memory CD4+ T cells, CD4+CD45RO+CD25-. The CDR3 is CASSSWTSSNQPQHF. DNA for the CDR3: TGTGCCAGCAGCTCGTGGACAAGTAGCAATCAGCCCCAGCATTTT. Complete variable domain (other parts from reference TRBV5-6 and TRBJ1-5): DAGVTQSPTHLIKTRGQQVTLRCSPKSGHDTVSWYQQALGQGPQFIFQYYEEEERQRGNFPDRFSGHQFPNYSSELNVNALLLGDSALYLCASSSWTSSNQPQHFGDGTRLSIL.